The entry below gives a single TCR beta chain sequence along with its context. The target antigen is unknown. The donors were in the approximately 110-subject validation cohort; that cohort was separate from the approximately 700-subject first cohort. This CDR3 contains 15 residues. Germline CDR1 is SGHRS and CDR2 is YFSETQ. V was cut by 0 bases and J by 2 bases, with 12 bases left in between. TCRdb's copy holds only in-frame clones and misses some; the assay was immunoSEQ multiplex PCR. The table shows about 130,000 clones, with roughly 89% occurring only once. This specimen belongs to a study of cytomegalovirus exposure and HLA in healthy donors. For the study at large: The platform used for the 120 or so validation repertoires matched that of the approximately 640 first-cohort repertoires, a later analysis reported.

General study results and limits: Cytomegalovirus status was reportedly diagnosed by the classifier with high sensitivity and specificity.

The clonotype was recovered from a woman between 18 and 29 years old in good health and CMV-seronegative. V and J are TRBV5-1 and TRBJ2-7; no clear D. Specimen: PBMCs. In nucleotides, the CDR3 is TGCGCCAGCAGCTTGGCTACAGCAGCTACCTACGAGCAGTACTTC. As protein: CASSLATAATYEQYF. The full variable domain, completed using reference TRBV5-1 and TRBJ2-7, is KAGVTQTPRYLIKTRGQQVTLSCSPISGHRSVSWYQQTPGQGLQFLFEYFSETQRNKGNFPGRFSGRQFSNSRSEMNVSTLELGDSALYLCASSLATAATYEQYFGPGTRLTVT.